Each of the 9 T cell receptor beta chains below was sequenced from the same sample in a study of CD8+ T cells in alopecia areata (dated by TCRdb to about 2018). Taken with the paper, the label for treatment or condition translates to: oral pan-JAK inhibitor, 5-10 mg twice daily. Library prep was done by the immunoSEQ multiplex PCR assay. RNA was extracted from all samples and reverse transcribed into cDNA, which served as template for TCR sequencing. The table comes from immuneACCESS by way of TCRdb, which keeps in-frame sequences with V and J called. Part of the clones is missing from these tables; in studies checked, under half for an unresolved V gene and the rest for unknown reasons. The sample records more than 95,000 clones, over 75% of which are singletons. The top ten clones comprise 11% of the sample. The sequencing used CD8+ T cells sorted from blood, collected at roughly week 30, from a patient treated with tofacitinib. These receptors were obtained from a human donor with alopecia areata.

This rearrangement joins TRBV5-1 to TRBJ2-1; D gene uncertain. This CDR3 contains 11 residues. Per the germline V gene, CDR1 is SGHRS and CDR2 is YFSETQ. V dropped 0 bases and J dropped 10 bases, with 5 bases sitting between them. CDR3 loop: CASSLAREQFF. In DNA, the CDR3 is TGCGCCAGCAGCTTGGCACGCGAGCAGTTCTTC. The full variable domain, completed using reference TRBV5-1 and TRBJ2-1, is KAGVTQTPRYLIKTRGQQVTLSCSPISGHRSVSWYQQTPGQGLQFLFEYFSETQRNKGNFPGRFSGRQFSNSRSEMNVSTLELGDSALYLCASSLAREQFFGPGTRLTVL.

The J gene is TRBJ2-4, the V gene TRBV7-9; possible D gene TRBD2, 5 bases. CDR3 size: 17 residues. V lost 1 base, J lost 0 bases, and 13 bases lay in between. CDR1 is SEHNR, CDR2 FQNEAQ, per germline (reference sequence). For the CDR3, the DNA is TGTGCCAGCAGCTTAGTCGGGGAAACACTAGCCAAAAACATTCAGTACTTC. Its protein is CASSLVGETLAKNIQYF.

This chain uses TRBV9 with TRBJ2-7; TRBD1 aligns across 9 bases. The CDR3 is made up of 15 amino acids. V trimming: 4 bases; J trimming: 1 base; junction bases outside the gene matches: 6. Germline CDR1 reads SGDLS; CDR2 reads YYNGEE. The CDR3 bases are TGTGCCAGCAGCATTGGGACAGGGAGTTCCTACGAGCAGTACTTC. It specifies CASSIGTGSSYEQYF.

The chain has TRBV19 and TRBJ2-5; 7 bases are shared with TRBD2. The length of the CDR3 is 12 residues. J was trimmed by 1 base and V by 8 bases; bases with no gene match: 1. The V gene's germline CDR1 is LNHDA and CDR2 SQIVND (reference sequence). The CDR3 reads CASGEGQETQYF. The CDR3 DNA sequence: TGTGCCAGTGGGGAGGGCCAAGAGACCCAGTACTTC.

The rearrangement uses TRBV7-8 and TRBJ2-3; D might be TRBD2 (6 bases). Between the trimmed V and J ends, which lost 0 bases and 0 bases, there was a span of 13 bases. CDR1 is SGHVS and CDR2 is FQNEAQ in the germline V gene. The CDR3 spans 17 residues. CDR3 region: CASSLAGGRLSTDTQYF. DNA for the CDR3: TGTGCCAGCAGCTTAGCGGGAGGCCGACTTAGCACAGATACGCAGTATTTT.

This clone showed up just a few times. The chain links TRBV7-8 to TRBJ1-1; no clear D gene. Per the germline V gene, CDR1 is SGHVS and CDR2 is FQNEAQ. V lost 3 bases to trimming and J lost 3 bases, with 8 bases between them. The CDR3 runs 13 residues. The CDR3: CASSFKGYTEAFF. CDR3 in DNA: TGTGCCAGCAGCTTTAAAGGGTACACTGAAGCTTTCTTT.

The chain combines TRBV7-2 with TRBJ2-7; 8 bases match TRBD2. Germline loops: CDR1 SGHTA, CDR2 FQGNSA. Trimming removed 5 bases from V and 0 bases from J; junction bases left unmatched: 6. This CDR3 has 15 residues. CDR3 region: CASSPPGLGSYEQYF. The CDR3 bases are TGTGCCAGCAGCCCTCCGGGACTAGGCTCCTACGAGCAGTACTTC.

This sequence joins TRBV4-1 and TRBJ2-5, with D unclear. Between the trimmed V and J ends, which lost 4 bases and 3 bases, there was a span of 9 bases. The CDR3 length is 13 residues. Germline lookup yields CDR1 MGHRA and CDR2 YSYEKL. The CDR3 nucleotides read TGCGCCAGCAGCCCCTCGACGGAAGAGACCCAGTACTTC. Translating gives CASSPSTEETQYF.

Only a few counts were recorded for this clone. The CDR3, as DNA: TGTGCCAGCAGCTTGGGCGGACGCACAGATACGCAGTATTTT. Amino acids: CASSLGGRTDTQYF. V usage is TRBV5-6 and J usage is TRBJ2-3; D unclear. Per the germline V gene, CDR1 is SGHDT and CDR2 is YYEEEE. The CDR3 is 14 amino acids. The ends were cut back, 0 bases at V and 1 base at J, with 6 bases in the middle.